This is a list of T cell receptor beta chains from one sample in a study of CD8 T cells in Susac syndrome. TCRdb independently ran MiXCR on the immunoSEQ multiplex PCR reads; one entry per CDR3 protein. The data show approximately 190,000 distinct CDR3 sequences, with about 94% seen just once and 0.1% held by the top ten. The sample was CD4+ T cells from PBMCs. The receptor source for this set is a human donor in good health. The CDR3 runs from the conserved cysteine through the conserved F or W. D genes are given only for firm matches. The size of a clone is reported for some rows only, either as once, few or many, or as a class for expanded clones.

>TRBJ1-1|-|-|TRBV7-8
CASSLGPTNTEAFF
TGTGCCAGCAGCTTAGGTCCTACCAACACTGAAGCTTTCTTT
>TRBJ1-5|-|-|TRBV15
CATSRVGGNQPQHF
TGTGCCACCAGCAGAGTCGGGGGGAATCAGCCCCAGCATTTT
>TRBJ1-2|-|-|TRBV15
CATQGTYGYTF
TGTGCCACCCAGGGCACCTATGGCTACACCTTC
>TRBJ2-7|-|-|TRBV11-1
CASSPGQGLSYEQYF
TGTGCCAGCAGCCCCGGGCAGGGCCTCTCCTACGAGCAGTACTTC
>TRBJ1-6|-|-|TRBV19
CASSLDRTRNSPLHF
TGTGCCAGTAGTCTAGACAGGACGAGAAATTCACCCCTCCACTTT
>TRBJ1-2|-|-|TRBV12-3/TRBV12-4
CASSPAAQANNYGYTF
TGTGCCAGCAGTCCGGCCGCGCAGGCCAATAACTATGGCTACACCTTC
>TRBJ1-1|-|-|TRBV6-5
CASSYGQLNTEAFF
TGTGCCAGCAGTTATGGACAGTTGAACACTGAAGCTTTCTTT
>TRBJ2-1|few|-|TRBV29-1
CSVRKARYEQFF
TGCAGCGTTAGAAAGGCAAGGTATGAGCAGTTCTTC
>TRBJ1-4|-|TRBD1|TRBV19
CASSPGQGLATNEKLFF
TGTGCCAGTAGTCCTGGACAGGGACTTGCAACTAATGAAAAACTGTTTTTT
>TRBJ2-7|-|TRBD2|TRBV3-1
CASSHAGESYEQYF
TGTGCCAGCAGCCACGCGGGGGAATCCTACGAGCAGTACTTC
>TRBJ1-4|-|-|TRBV20-1
CSARDLGGLNEKLFF
TGCAGTGCTAGAGACCTGGGGGGGCTCAATGAAAAACTGTTTTTT
>TRBJ2-1|-|TRBD2|TRBV3-1
CASSPRLAGVDNEQFF
TGTGCCAGCAGCCCTAGACTAGCGGGCGTTGACAATGAGCAGTTCTTC
>TRBJ1-3|-|-|TRBV5-6
CASSSGFGNTIYF
TGTGCCAGCAGCTCCGGGTTTGGAAACACCATATATTTT
>TRBJ1-2|-|-|TRBV19
CASVGTVGGYGYTF
TGTGCCAGTGTTGGAACGGTAGGAGGTTATGGCTACACCTTC
>TRBJ1-5|-|-|TRBV29-1
CSVGAGSNQPQHF
TGCAGCGTCGGGGCGGGGAGCAATCAGCCCCAGCATTTT
>TRBJ1-4|-|-|TRBV6-5
CASSYRTSNEKLFF
TGTGCCAGCAGTTACAGGACCTCTAATGAAAAACTGTTTTTT